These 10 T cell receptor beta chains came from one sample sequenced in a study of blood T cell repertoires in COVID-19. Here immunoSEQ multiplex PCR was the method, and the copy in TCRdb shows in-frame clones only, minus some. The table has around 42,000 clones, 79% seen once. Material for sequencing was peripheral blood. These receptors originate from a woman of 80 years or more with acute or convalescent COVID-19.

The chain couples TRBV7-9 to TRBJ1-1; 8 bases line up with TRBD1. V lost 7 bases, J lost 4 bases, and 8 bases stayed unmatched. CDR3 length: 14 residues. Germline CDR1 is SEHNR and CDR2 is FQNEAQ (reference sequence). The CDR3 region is CASTLQGAGTEAFF. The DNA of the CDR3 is TGTGCCAGCACCCTCCAGGGGGCTGGCACTGAAGCTTTCTTT.

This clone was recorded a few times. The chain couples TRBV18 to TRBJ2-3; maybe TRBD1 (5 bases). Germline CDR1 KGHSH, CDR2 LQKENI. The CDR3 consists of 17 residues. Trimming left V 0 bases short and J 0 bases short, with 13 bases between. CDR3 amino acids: CASSPPRGILSTDTQYF. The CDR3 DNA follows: TGTGCCAGCTCACCACCAAGGGGCATTCTTAGCACAGATACGCAGTATTTT.

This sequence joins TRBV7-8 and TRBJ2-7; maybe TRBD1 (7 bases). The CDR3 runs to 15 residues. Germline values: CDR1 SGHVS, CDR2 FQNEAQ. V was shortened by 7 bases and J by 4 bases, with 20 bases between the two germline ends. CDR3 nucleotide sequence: TGTGCCAGCACTCCCCCAGGGGGGTTCCGATACGAGCAGTACTTC. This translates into CASTPPGGFRYEQYF.

CDR3 loop: CATSPGGPGSNQPQHF. As DNA, the CDR3 is TGTGCCACCAGCCCAGGGGGCCCGGGTAGCAATCAGCCCCAGCATTTT. The chain has TRBV15 and TRBJ1-5; 8 bases are a match to TRBD1. The CDR3 runs 16 residues. With V trimmed by 5 bases and J by 0 bases, 6 bases remained unmatched. Germline lookup yields CDR1 LNHNV and CDR2 YYDKDF (reference sequence).

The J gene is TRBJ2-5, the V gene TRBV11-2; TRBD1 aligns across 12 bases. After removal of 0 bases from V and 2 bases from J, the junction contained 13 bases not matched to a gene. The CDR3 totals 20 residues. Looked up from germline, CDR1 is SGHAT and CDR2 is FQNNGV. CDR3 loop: CASSLDLRGTGGPPQETQYF. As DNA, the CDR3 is TGTGCCAGCAGCTTAGATCTTCGGGGGACAGGGGGCCCTCCACAAGAGACCCAGTACTTC.

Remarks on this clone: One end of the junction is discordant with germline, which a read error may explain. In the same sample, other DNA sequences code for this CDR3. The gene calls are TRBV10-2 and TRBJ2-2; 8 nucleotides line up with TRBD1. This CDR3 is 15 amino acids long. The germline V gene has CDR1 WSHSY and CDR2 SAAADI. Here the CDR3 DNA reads TGTGCCACCAGCAATCAGGGGGCGCGGACCGGGGAGCTGTTTTTT. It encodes CATSNQGARTGELFF.

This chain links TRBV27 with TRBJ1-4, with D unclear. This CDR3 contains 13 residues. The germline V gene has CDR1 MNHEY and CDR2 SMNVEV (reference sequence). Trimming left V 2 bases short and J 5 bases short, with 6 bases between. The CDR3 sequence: CASSLGGNEKLFF. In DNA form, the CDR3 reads TGTGCCAGCAGTTTAGGCGGGAATGAAAAACTGTTTTTT.

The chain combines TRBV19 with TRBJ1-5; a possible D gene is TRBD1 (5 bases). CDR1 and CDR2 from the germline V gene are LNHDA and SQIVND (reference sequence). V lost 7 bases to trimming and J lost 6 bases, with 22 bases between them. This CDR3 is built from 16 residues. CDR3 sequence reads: CASKETVAFSTQPQHF. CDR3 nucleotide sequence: TGTGCCAGTAAGGAGACAGTGGCTTTTTCTACTCAGCCCCAGCATTTT. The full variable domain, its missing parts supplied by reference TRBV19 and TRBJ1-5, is DGGITQSPKYLFRKEGQNVTLSCEQNLNHDAMYWYRQDPGQGLRLIYYSQIVNDFQKGDIAEGYSVSREKKESFPLTVTSAQKNPTAFYLCASKETVAFSTQPQHFGDGTRLSIL.

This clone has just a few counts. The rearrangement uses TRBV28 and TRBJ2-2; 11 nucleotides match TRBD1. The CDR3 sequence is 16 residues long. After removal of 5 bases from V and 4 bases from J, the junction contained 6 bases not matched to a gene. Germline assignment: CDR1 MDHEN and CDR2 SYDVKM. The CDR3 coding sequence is TGTGCCAGCAGTCGGGACAGGGGGTCCCTCACCGGGGAGCTGTTTTTT. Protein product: CASSRDRGSLTGELFF.

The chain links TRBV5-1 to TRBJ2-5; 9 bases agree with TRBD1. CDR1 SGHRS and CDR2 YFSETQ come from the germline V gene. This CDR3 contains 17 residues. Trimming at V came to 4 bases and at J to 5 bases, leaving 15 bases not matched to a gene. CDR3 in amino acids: CASSPGVQGAFGETQYF. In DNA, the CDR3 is TGCGCCAGCAGCCCGGGGGTACAGGGGGCTTTCGGGGAGACCCAGTACTTC.